Following are 21 T cell receptor beta chains from one sample sequenced in a study of OX40 agonist ivuxolimab in advanced cancers. Libraries were prepared by immunoSEQ multiplex PCR; TCRdb keeps only in-frame clonotypes and omits some of them. The table shows tens of thousands of clones, with roughly 87% occurring only once. This specimen consisted of CD4+ or CD8+ T cells sorted from blood, obtained in a trial of the OX40 agonist ivuxolimab. These receptors were taken from an adult with an advanced solid tumor such as melanoma, head and neck, liver or kidney cancer.

The rearrangement joins TRBV5-8 to TRBJ1-4; D not certain. The V end was cut by 1 base, the J end by 5 bases, with 9 bases between. Per germline, CDR1 SGHTS and CDR2 YDEGEE. The CDR3 sequence is 14 residues long. The CDR3 DNA reads TGTGCCAGCAGCTTGAGGCAAAGCAATGAAAAACTGTTTTTT. It specifies CASSLRQSNEKLFF. Full variable domain (rest looked up from reference TRBV5-8 and TRBJ1-4): EAGVTQSPTHLIKTRGQQATLRCSPISGHTSVYWYQQALGLGLQFLLWYDEGEERNRGNFPPRFSGRQFPNYSSELNVNALELEDSALYLCASSLRQSNEKLFFGSGTQLSVL.

This chain links TRBV19 with TRBJ2-5; tentatively, D is TRBD1 (6 bases). The CDR3 runs to 14 residues. The V end was cut by 4 bases, the J end by 2 bases, with 11 bases between. CDR1 is LNHDA, CDR2 SQIVND, per germline (reference sequence). The CDR3 here is CASSTGHTQETQYF. The CDR3 coding sequence is TGTGCCAGTAGTACGGGACATACTCAAGAGACCCAGTACTTC.

V gene TRBV15 combines with J gene TRBJ1-1; 10 nucleotides align to TRBD1. This CDR3 is built from 15 residues. CDR1 LNHNV and CDR2 YYDKDF come from the germline V gene (reference sequence). J gave up 5 bases and V 3 bases, and 6 bases lay outside the gene matches. The CDR3 protein is CATSRAGTGVTEAFF. The CDR3 region has the DNA TGTGCCACCAGCAGGGCCGGGACAGGGGTAACTGAAGCTTTCTTT.

V and J are TRBV7-6 and TRBJ2-2; D is unresolved. V was shortened by 6 bases and J by 7 bases, with 6 bases between the two germline ends. CDR1 is SGHVS and CDR2 is FNYEAQ in the germline V gene. The CDR3 runs 11 residues. The chain's CDR3 is CASRASGELFF. In DNA, the CDR3 is TGTGCCAGCAGGGCTAGCGGGGAGCTGTTTTTT.

The gene calls are TRBV5-1 and TRBJ1-2, with D unresolved. Trimming took 4 bases from V and 2 from J, leaving 12 bases between them. This CDR3 spans 14 amino acids. The germline V gene encodes CDR1 SGHRS and CDR2 YFSETQ. This CDR3 reads CASSPTGGNYGYTF. CDR3 in DNA: TGCGCCAGCAGCCCCACGGGAGGGAACTATGGCTACACCTTC.

The V gene is TRBV5-6, the J gene TRBJ2-2; either TRBD1 or TRBD2 may fit D (5 bases each). The CDR3 contains 14 residues. Looked up from germline, CDR1 is SGHDT and CDR2 is YYEEEE. Trimming removed 4 bases from V and 4 bases from J, with 11 bases in between. CDR3 in amino acids: CASSVRGATGELFF. DNA of the CDR3: TGTGCCAGCAGCGTCCGGGGCGCCACCGGGGAGCTGTTTTTT. The whole variable domain, filled in from reference TRBV5-6 and TRBJ2-2, reads DAGVTQSPTHLIKTRGQQVTLRCSPKSGHDTVSWYQQALGQGPQFIFQYYEEEERQRGNFPDRFSGHQFPNYSSELNVNALLLGDSALYLCASSVRGATGELFFGEGSRLTVL.

This chain joins TRBV10-3 and TRBJ1-4, with D possibly TRBD1 on 6 matching bases. Germline CDR1 and CDR2: ENHRY and SYGVKD. The V gene lost 2 bases and the J gene lost 10 bases, with 11 bases spanning the gap. CDR3 length equals 13 residues. The CDR3: CAISETVTGKLFF. CDR3 DNA sequence: TGTGCCATCAGTGAGACTGTGACAGGAAAACTGTTTTTT.

The V gene is TRBV9, the J gene TRBJ2-5; perhaps TRBD2 as D (6 bases). V was clipped by 0 bases and J by 4 bases, with 10 bases between them. CDR3 length: 14 residues. Germline V gene sequence: CDR1 SGDLS, CDR2 YYNGEE. CDR3 DNA sequence: TGTGCCAGCAGCGTAGACGGGAGAGGAGAGACCCAGTACTTC. This gives the protein CASSVDGRGETQYF.

The genes are TRBV5-5 and TRBJ1-2; no clear D gene. The germline V and J ends were trimmed by 0 bases and 12 bases, with 18 bases remaining between them. Germline CDR1 is SGHKS and CDR2 is YYEKEE (reference sequence). The CDR3 is made up of 14 amino acids. CDR3 sequence (DNA): TGTGCCAGCAGCTTGGACGCGGAGCGCCGGTTAAACACCTTC. This codes for CASSLDAERRLNTF.

The chain carries TRBV5-8 and TRBJ2-5; 7 bases are shared with TRBD2. CDR3 length: 16 amino acids. CDR1 and CDR2 from the germline V gene are SGHTS and YDEGEE. With 1 base clipped from V and 1 base from J, the junction kept 7 bases outside the gene matches. The CDR3 DNA sequence: TGTGCCAGCAGCTTGATTCTGGGGGGGACCCAAGAGACCCAGTACTTC. It translates to CASSLILGGTQETQYF.

The chain employs TRBV10-1 and TRBJ2-1; 10 positions agree with TRBD1. V was clipped by 4 bases and J by 7 bases; unmatched bases: 4. The CDR3 runs 14 residues. Germline CDR1 and CDR2: WNHNN and SYGVQD (reference sequence). CDR3 DNA sequence: TGCGCCAGCAGTGGACAGGGGGCCAGGAATGAGCAGTTCTTC. Translated, it gives CASSGQGARNEQFF.

The chain links TRBV5-1 to TRBJ1-1; D perhaps matches TRBD1 (5 bases). Between the trimmed V and J ends, which lost 5 bases and 1 base, there was a span of 18 bases. Germline CDR1 and CDR2: SGHRS and YFSETQ. CDR3 length equals 16 residues. CDR3 DNA: TGCGCCAGCAGATCGGACACCGGAAGAAGGAACACTGAAGCTTTCTTT. This encodes CASRSDTGRRNTEAFF.

The chain employs TRBV14 and TRBJ1-3; D might be TRBD1 (5 bases). Between the trimmed V and J ends, which lost 0 bases and 0 bases, there was a span of 15 bases. CDR3 length: 18 residues. CDR1 is SGHDN and CDR2 is FVKESK in the germline V gene. CDR3 nucleotides: TGTGCCAGCAGCCAAGATCTGGGGCGGCTCAACTCTGGAAACACCATATATTTT. Translated: CASSQDLGRLNSGNTIYF.

The chain recombines TRBV6-5 with TRBJ2-3; 7 bases line up with TRBD2. The CDR3 covers 14 residues. J gave up 3 bases and V 2 bases, and 2 bases lay outside the gene matches. The germline V gene encodes CDR1 MNHEY and CDR2 SVGAGI. The CDR3 loop is CASSYGGGTDTQYF. The CDR3 DNA reads TGTGCCAGCAGTTACGGGGGGGGAACAGATACGCAGTATTTT.

The gene calls are TRBV28 and TRBJ2-6; D ambiguous. V lost 5 bases, J lost 4 bases, and 6 bases lay in between. The CDR3 consists of 13 residues. The germline V gene encodes CDR1 MDHEN and CDR2 SYDVKM. This chain's CDR3 is CASSARGANVLTF. CDR3 nucleotide sequence: TGTGCCAGCAGTGCCCGCGGGGCCAACGTCCTGACTTTC.

CDR3 DNA: TGTGCCAGCAGCGTAGCTACGGGAAGGGAGACCCAGTACTTC. Encoded protein: CASSVATGRETQYF. The chain recombines TRBV9 with TRBJ2-5, with D tentatively TRBD2 (5 bases). V was pared by 0 bases and J by 5 bases, with 11 bases between. CDR1 and CDR2 (germline): SGDLS, YYNGEE. The CDR3 length is 14 residues.

V usage is TRBV6-1 and J usage is TRBJ1-2; 11 bases are a match to TRBD1. Losses at the gene ends were 6 bases for V and 6 bases for J; bases not matched to a gene: 6. This CDR3 region has 14 residues. Germline V gene data show CDR1 as MNHNS and CDR2 as SASEGT. CDR3 sequence: CASSGGDRGNGYTF. The DNA of the CDR3 is TGTGCCAGCAGCGGGGGGGACAGGGGGAATGGCTACACCTTC.

This clone was counted a single time. The chain couples TRBV18 to TRBJ2-1; 9 bases are a match to TRBD1. Trimming cost V 4 bases and J 8 bases; bases outside gene matches: 9. The germline CDR1 and CDR2 sequences are KGHSH and LQKENI. The CDR3 consists of 15 residues. CDR3 loop: CASSRRDRAWDEQFF. The CDR3 nucleotides are TGTGCCAGCTCACGCAGGGACAGGGCATGGGATGAGCAGTTCTTC.

V gene TRBV15 combines with J gene TRBJ1-3; perhaps TRBD1 as D (5 bases). CDR3 length: 14 amino acids. V was trimmed by 9 bases and J by 2 bases, leaving 14 bases between them. Germline V gene sequence: CDR1 LNHNV, CDR2 YYDKDF (reference sequence). CDR3 protein: CATKQVLTGNTIYF. The DNA for the CDR3 is TGTGCCACAAAACAGGTCCTTACTGGAAACACCATATATTTT.

This clone was observed a few times. V and J are TRBV2 and TRBJ1-5, with D perhaps TRBD1 (5 bases). V gave up 6 bases and J gave up 8 bases, with 20 bases separating them. Germline V gene data show CDR1 as SNHLY and CDR2 as FYNNEI. The CDR3 has 15 residues. CDR3 in DNA: TGTGCCAGCAGAAGAAGCCCCGGGGGGGGAGAGCCCCAGCATTTT. Translated: CASRRSPGGGEPQHF.

The rearrangement links TRBV13 to TRBJ1-5, with 8 bases aligning to TRBD1. Trimming cost V 5 bases and J 3 bases; bases outside gene matches: 3. CDR3 length: 14 amino acids. Germline V gene sequence: CDR1 PRHDT, CDR2 FYEKMQ (reference sequence). The chain's CDR3 is CASSSRGLNQPQHF. The CDR3, as DNA: TGTGCCAGCAGCAGCAGGGGGCTCAATCAGCCCCAGCATTTT.